These 20 T cell receptor beta chains were all obtained from the same sample, sequenced in a study of blood T cell repertoires in COVID-19. Clones were read by immunoSEQ multiplex PCR, and TCRdb kept only the in-frame ones, dropping some. The table records under 500,000 clones, about 85% of them present only once. Specimen: PBMCs or T cells enriched from blood (not recorded which). The source is a woman aged 18-35 years with acute COVID-19.

In this sample, this clone turned up a few times. The chain uses TRBV24-1 and TRBJ1-5, with 7 nucleotides matching TRBD1. CDR3 length: 16 residues. CDR1 KGHDR and CDR2 SFDVKD come from the germline V gene. V lost 3 bases and J lost 7; bases outside the gene matches: 11. CDR3 protein: CATSDGRQGSGQPQHF. The CDR3 DNA reads TGTGCCACCAGTGATGGGAGACAGGGTTCCGGGCAGCCCCAGCATTTT.

V and J are TRBV10-2 and TRBJ1-1, with 8 bases aligning to TRBD1. Trimming removed 8 bases from V and 2 bases from J; junction bases left unmatched: 10. This CDR3 spans 15 amino acids. From germline, CDR1 is WSHSY and CDR2 SAAADI. In DNA form, the CDR3 reads TGCGCCAGCCGAATTACAGGGGGGGTCAACACTGAAGCTTTCTTT. Residues: CASRITGGVNTEAFF.

The rearrangement links TRBV5-1 to TRBJ2-7; D is ambiguous. V was cut by 0 bases and J by 4 bases, with 8 bases left in between. CDR1 is SGHRS, CDR2 YFSETQ, per germline. This CDR3 comprises 13 residues. The DNA of the CDR3 is TGCGCCAGCAGCTTGGATCTAGTGTACGAGCAGTACTTC. It translates to CASSLDLVYEQYF.

The rearrangement uses TRBV2 and TRBJ2-7; tentative D call: TRBD1 (6 bases). CDR3 length: 12 amino acids. V lost 7 bases, J lost 4 bases, and 11 bases lay in between. Germline CDR1 is SNHLY and CDR2 is FYNNEI. The CDR3 sequence is CASTNQGYEQYF. The CDR3 nucleotides read TGTGCCAGCACAAATCAGGGGTACGAGCAGTACTTC.

This clone was seen more than once but under ten times. The V and J genes are TRBV7-9 and TRBJ2-7, with a weak D call TRBD2 (6 bases). The CDR3 spans 15 residues. Germline V gene lookup returns CDR1 SEHNR and CDR2 FQNEAQ (reference sequence). Trimming left V 4 bases short and J 10 bases short, with 23 bases between. CDR3 DNA: TGTGCCAGCAGCTGGGACTCACGGTATTCTTCCGAACAGTACTTC. This codes for CASSWDSRYSSEQYF.

The chain carries TRBV12-3 or TRBV12-4 and TRBJ1-1, with unresolved D. Trimming took off 3 bases at V and 1 base at J, with 6 bases between the two ends. The CDR3 covers 13 residues. CDR3 DNA sequence: TGTGCCAGCAGTTTTAACACGAACACTGAAGCTTTCTTT. Encoded protein: CASSFNTNTEAFF.

V and J are TRBV7-9 and TRBJ1-1; D may be TRBD1 (6 bases). Germline CDR1 and CDR2: SEHNR and FQNEAQ (reference sequence). This CDR3 is built from 16 residues. V was cut by 8 bases and J by 0 bases, with 19 bases left in between. The CDR3 coding sequence is TGTGCCAGCCCTCCGGTGGGGGCCATAATGAACACTGAAGCTTTCTTT. Protein sequence: CASPPVGAIMNTEAFF.

This clone has just a few counts. V usage is TRBV6-1 and J usage is TRBJ1-4; 8 bases are shared with TRBD1. The V gene end was trimmed by 1 base and the J gene end by 8 bases; junction bases not matched to a gene: 3. CDR1 and CDR2 from the germline V gene are MNHNS and SASEGT. The CDR3 length is 14 residues. In DNA form, the CDR3 reads TGTGCCAGCAGTGAAGGGACAGGGCACGAAAAACTGTTTTTT. This sequence encodes CASSEGTGHEKLFF.

This clone has a handful of counts. This chain uses TRBV7-9 with TRBJ2-7; 12 positions match TRBD2. Unmatched junction bases numbered 3, after V lost 5 bases and J lost 4 bases. Looked up from germline, CDR1 is SEHNR and CDR2 is FQNEAQ (reference sequence). The CDR3 runs 14 residues. In nucleotides, the CDR3 is TGTGCCAGCAGCCGGACTAGCGGGATTTACGAGCAGTACTTC. Its translation is CASSRTSGIYEQYF.

This clone was detected once. CDR3 nucleotide sequence: TGTGCCAGCACCGGGGACCCTCCGGGACTAGCGGGAGACCACAATGAGCAGTTCTTC. Encoded protein: CASTGDPPGLAGDHNEQFF. J is TRBJ2-1 and V is TRBV27; 14 bases agree with TRBD2. The CDR3 covers 19 residues. In germline, CDR1 is MNHEY, CDR2 SMNVEV (reference sequence). V shed 7 bases and J 5 bases; nucleotides not matched to a gene: 16.

This chain connects TRBV6-6 to TRBJ2-7, with 9 bases aligning to TRBD1. CDR3 length: 15 amino acids. Germline-derived CDR1 and CDR2 are MNHNY and SVGAGI (reference sequence). The J segment lost 2 bases and the V segment lost 6 bases, leaving 8 bases of the junction unmatched. CDR3 DNA sequence: TGTGCCAGCAGCGTCACGACAGGGGGACCCTACGAGCAGTACTTC. Translated, it gives CASSVTTGGPYEQYF.

This chain links TRBV3-1 (or the pseudogene TRBV3-2) with TRBJ1-2; weak D call: TRBD1 (5 bases). This CDR3 is built from 14 residues. Germline lookup yields CDR1 LGHDT and CDR2 YNNKEL (reference sequence). V lost 0 bases to trimming and J lost 3 bases, with 8 bases between them. CDR3 loop: CASSQEAGYYGYTF. The CDR3 DNA reads TGTGCCAGCAGCCAAGAGGCAGGGTACTATGGCTACACCTTC.

The chain couples TRBV27 to TRBJ1-4; D remains ambiguous. The CDR3 loop spans 14 amino acids. The V and J ends lost 3 bases and 7 bases respectively, with 12 bases between them. CDR1 and CDR2 from the germline V gene are MNHEY and SMNVEV (reference sequence). CDR3 sequence: CASSFTRKREKLFF. In DNA, the CDR3 is TGTGCCAGCAGTTTCACTAGAAAACGTGAAAAACTGTTTTTT.

The chain combines TRBV18 with TRBJ2-5; 7 positions agree with TRBD2. Looked up from germline, CDR1 is KGHSH and CDR2 is LQKENI. The CDR3 is 14 amino acids. The V gene end was trimmed by 5 bases and the J gene end by 1 base; junction bases not matched to a gene: 4. CDR3 residues: CASSSSGGQETQYF. CDR3 DNA sequence: TGTGCCAGCTCATCGTCGGGGGGCCAAGAGACCCAGTACTTC.

V is TRBV2 and J is TRBJ1-1; maybe TRBD1 (6 bases). Trimming left V 7 bases short and J 5 bases short, with 14 bases between. The germline gives CDR1 SNHLY, CDR2 FYNNEI. The CDR3 is 13 residues long. The CDR3 DNA reads as TGTGCCAGCATCGGGGGGCGCGGAACTGAAGCTTTCTTT. Translating it yields CASIGGRGTEAFF.

The rearrangement joins TRBV7-2 to TRBJ1-6, with TRBD1 matching over 7 bases. Per germline, CDR1 SGHTA and CDR2 FQGNSA. This CDR3 has 15 amino acids. V lost 4 bases and J lost 6; bases outside the gene matches: 6. CDR3 nucleotide sequence: TGTGCCAGCAGCTCACCAGGGACAGTTAATTCACCCCTCCACTTT. Translating it yields CASSSPGTVNSPLHF.

The gene calls are TRBV27 and TRBJ2-7, with D maybe TRBD2 (5 bases). CDR3 length: 16 amino acids. CDR1 and CDR2 from the germline V gene are MNHEY and SMNVEV (reference sequence). The V end lost 5 bases, the J end lost 0 bases, and 17 bases lay between the germline ends. The CDR3 nucleotides are TGTGCCAGCAGTCCCCCCGGACTCTTCAGCTCCTACGAGCAGTACTTC. Translating it yields CASSPPGLFSSYEQYF.

The chain carries TRBV5-1 and TRBJ2-5; 8 bases agree with TRBD1. CDR3 length: 14 amino acids. From germline, CDR1 is SGHRS and CDR2 YFSETQ. V lost 7 bases and J lost 3; bases outside the gene matches: 8. The CDR3 protein is CASGPGQEKETQYF. The CDR3 nucleotides are TGCGCCAGCGGGCCGGGACAGGAGAAAGAGACCCAGTACTTC.

V is TRBV7-5 and J is TRBJ1-5. TRBV7-5 is noted as a pseudogene. This CDR3 contains 19 residues. CDR3 nucleotide sequence: TGTGTCAGAAGCTCCCAATCGCCCGGGACTGGTATGGGCAATCAGCCCCAGCATTTT. Its translation: CVRSSQSPGTGMGNQPQHF.

The genes are TRBV19 and TRBJ2-3, with TRBD2 identical over 8 bases. Germline trimming cut 6 bases from V and 1 base from J; bases unmatched to any gene: 0. The CDR3 runs 13 residues. CDR1 LNHDA and CDR2 SQIVND come from the germline V gene (reference sequence). The CDR3 loop reads CASSGGGTDTQYF. Written as DNA, the CDR3 is TGTGCCAGTAGCGGGGGGGGCACAGATACGCAGTATTTT.